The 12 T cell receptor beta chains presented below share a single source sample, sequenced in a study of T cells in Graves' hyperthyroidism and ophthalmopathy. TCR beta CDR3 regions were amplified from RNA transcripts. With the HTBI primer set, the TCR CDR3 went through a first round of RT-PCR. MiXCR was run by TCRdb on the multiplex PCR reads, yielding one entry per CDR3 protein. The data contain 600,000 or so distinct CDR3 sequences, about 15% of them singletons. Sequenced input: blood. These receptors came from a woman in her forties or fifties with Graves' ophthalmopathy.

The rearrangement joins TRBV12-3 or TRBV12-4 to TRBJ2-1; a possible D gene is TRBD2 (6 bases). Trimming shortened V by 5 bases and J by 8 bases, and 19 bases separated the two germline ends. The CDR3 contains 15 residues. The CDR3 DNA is TGTGCCAGCAGTCCGAGAGGGAGGTTGAGCGATGAGCAGTTCTTC. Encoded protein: CASSPRGRLSDEQFF.

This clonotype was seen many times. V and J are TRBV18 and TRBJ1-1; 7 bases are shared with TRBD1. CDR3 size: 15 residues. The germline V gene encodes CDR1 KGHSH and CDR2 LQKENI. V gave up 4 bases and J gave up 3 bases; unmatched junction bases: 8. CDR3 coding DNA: TGTGCCAGCTCACTACGACAGGGACAATACACTGAAGCTTTCTTT. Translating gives CASSLRQGQYTEAFF.

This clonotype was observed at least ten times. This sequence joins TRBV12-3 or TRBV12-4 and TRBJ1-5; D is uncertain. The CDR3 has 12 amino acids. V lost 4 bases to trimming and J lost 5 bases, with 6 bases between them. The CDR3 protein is CASSYLDQPQHF. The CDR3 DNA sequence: TGTGCCAGCAGTTACCTGGATCAGCCCCAGCATTTT.

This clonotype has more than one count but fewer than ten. The CDR3 nucleotides are TGTGCCAGTAGTACCCCATGGAGGCTGGACGAGCAGTACTTC. It encodes CASSTPWRLDEQYF. The chain uses TRBV19 and TRBJ2-7; possible D gene TRBD2, 5 bases. Germline values: CDR1 LNHDA, CDR2 SQIVND (reference sequence). CDR3 length: 14 residues. Trimming left V 4 bases short and J 5 bases short, with 15 bases between.

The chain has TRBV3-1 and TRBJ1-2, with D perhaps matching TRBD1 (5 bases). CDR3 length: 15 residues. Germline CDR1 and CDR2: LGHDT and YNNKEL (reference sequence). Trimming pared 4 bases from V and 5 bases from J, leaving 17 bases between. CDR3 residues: CASSLEPGLPYGYTF. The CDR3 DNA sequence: TGTGCCAGCAGCCTCGAACCGGGACTGCCGTATGGCTACACCTTC. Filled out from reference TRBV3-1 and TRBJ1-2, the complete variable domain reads DTAVSQTPKYLVTQMGNDKSIKCEQNLGHDTMYWYKQDSKKFLKIMFSYNNKELIINETVPNRFSPKSPDKAHLNLHINSLELGDSAVYFCASSLEPGLPYGYTFGSGTRLTVV.

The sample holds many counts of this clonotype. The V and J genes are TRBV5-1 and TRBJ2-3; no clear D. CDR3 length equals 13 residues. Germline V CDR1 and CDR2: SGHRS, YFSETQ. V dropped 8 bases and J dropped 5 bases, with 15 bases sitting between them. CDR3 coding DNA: TGCGCCAGTGAGACTGGGAATCAAGATACGCAGTATTTT. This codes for CASETGNQDTQYF.

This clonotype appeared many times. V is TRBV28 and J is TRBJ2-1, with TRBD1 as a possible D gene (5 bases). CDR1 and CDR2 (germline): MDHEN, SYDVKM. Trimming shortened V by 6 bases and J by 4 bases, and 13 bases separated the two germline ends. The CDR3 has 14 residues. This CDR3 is CASSLWQGYNEQFF. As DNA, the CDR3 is TGTGCCAGCAGCCTTTGGCAGGGATACAATGAGCAGTTCTTC.

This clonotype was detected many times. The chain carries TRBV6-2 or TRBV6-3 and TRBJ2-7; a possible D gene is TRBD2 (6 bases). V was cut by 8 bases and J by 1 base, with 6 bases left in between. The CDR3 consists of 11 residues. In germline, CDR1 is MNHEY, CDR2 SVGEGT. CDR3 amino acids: CASGTSYEQYF. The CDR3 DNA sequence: TGTGCCAGCGGGACTTCCTACGAGCAGTACTTC.

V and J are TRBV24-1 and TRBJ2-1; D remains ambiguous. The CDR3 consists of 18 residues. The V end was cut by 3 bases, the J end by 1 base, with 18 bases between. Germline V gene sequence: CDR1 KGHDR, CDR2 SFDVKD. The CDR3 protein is CATSDPLSMHGSYNEQFF. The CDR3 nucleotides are TGTGCCACCAGTGATCCGTTGAGTATGCACGGATCCTACAATGAGCAGTTCTTC.

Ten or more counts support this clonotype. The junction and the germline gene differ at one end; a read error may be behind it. This CDR3 reads CASSLGQDTGELFF. The CDR3 DNA reads TGTGCCAGCAGCTTAGGCCAGGACACCGGGGAGCTGTTTTTT. The rearrangement uses TRBV5-1 and TRBJ2-2, with no clear D. The CDR3 covers 14 residues. CDR1 is SGHRS and CDR2 is YFSETQ in the germline V gene. The whole variable domain, remainder taken from reference TRBV5-1 and TRBJ2-2, is KAGVTQTPRYLIKTRGQQVTLSCSPISGHRSVSWYQQTPGQGLQFLFEYFSETQRNKGNFPGRFSGRQFSNSRSEMNVSTLELGDSALYLCASSLGQDTGELFFGEGSRLTVL.

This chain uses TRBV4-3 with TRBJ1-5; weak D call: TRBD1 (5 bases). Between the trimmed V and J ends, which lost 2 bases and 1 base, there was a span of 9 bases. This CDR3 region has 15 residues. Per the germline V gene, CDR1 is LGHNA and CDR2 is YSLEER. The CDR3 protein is CASSQWRTSNQPQHF. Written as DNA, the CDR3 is TGCGCCAGCAGCCAATGGCGGACAAGCAATCAGCCCCAGCATTTT.

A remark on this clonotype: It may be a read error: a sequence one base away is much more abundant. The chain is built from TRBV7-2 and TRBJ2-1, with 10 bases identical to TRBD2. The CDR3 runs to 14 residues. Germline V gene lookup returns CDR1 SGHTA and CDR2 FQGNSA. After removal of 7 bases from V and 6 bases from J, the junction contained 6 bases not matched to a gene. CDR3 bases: TGTGCCAGCAACAGCGGGAGGGCCTCCAATGAGCAGTTCTTC. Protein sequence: CASNSGRASNEQFF. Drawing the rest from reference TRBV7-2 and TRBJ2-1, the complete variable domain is GAGVSQSPSNKVTEKGKDVELRCDPISGHTALYWYRQSLGQGLEFLIYFQGNSAPDKSGLPSDRFSAERTGGSVSTLTIQRTQQEDSAVYLCASNSGRASNEQFFGPGTRLTVL.